Listed below are T cell receptor beta chains from one sample, sequenced in a study of PD-1 blockade in mismatch repair-deficient tumors. Clones were read by immunoSEQ multiplex PCR, and TCRdb kept only the in-frame ones, dropping some. The sample carries some 100,000 clones, 82% recorded once. Source: peripheral blood, taken about 33 weeks after starting pembrolizumab. Source of these receptors: an adult with mismatch repair-deficient cancer. The CDR3 runs from the conserved cysteine through the conserved F or W. D genes are given only for firm matches. Some rows have no size entry. The others give once, few or many, or a class for an expanded clone.

abundance,v_gene,j_gene,d_gene,CDR3nt,CDR3aa
-,TRBV15,TRBJ1-1,-,TGTGCCACCAGCAGTGTGTATGTTAGCACTGAAGCTTTCTTT,CATSSVYVSTEAFF
once,TRBV29-1,TRBJ1-1,TRBD1,TGCAGCGTGGAAGGACAGGGGAACACTGAAGCTTTCTTT,CSVEGQGNTEAFF
-,TRBV6-1,TRBJ2-7,-,TGTGCCAGCACCGAAGGGGGGGGTACCAACGAGCAGTACTTC,CASTEGGGTNEQYF
-,TRBV7-2,TRBJ2-2,-,TGTGCCAGCAGCTTAGGAGGCGGGCGAGGGACCGGGGAGCTGTTTTTT,CASSLGGGRGTGELFF
-,TRBV27,TRBJ2-7,-,TGTGCCAGCAGTCTAGAGGGGGACGAGCAGTACTTC,CASSLEGDEQYF
once,TRBV19,TRBJ2-3,-,TGTGCCATCTATGCACCCTTCACAGATACGCAGTATTTT,CAIYAPFTDTQYF
once,TRBV27,TRBJ2-1,-,TGTGCCAGCAGTTTTCTTGACAGGGAGCAGTTCTTC,CASSFLDREQFF
-,TRBV6-5,TRBJ2-3,-,TGTGCCAGCAGTACGACGGGCCCAGATACGCAGTATTTT,CASSTTGPDTQYF
-,TRBV5-1,TRBJ2-1,TRBD2,TGCGCCAGCAGCTTGGTATCTAGCGGGAGCGATGAGCAGTTCTTC,CASSLVSSGSDEQFF
-,TRBV10-1,TRBJ2-1,-,TGCGCCAGCAGTCGGAGCGGCCCCGGGGGCAATGAGCAGTTCTTC,CASSRSGPGGNEQFF
-,TRBV5-5,TRBJ1-1,TRBD1,TGTGCCAGCAGCTTGGGGGGACAGGGGTACACTGAAGCTTTCTTT,CASSLGGQGYTEAFF
-,TRBV7-2,TRBJ2-1,TRBD2,TGTGCCAGCAGCTTACGCGGGAGGGCCCTGAGCTCCTACAATGAGCAGTTCTTC,CASSLRGRALSSYNEQFF
-,TRBV19,TRBJ1-1,-,TGTGCCAGCGCAGGGGCGGTTTACACTGAAGCTTTCTTT,CASAGAVYTEAFF
-,TRBV7-2,TRBJ2-7,TRBD2,TGTGCCAGCAGAAAAGCGGGAACCAACTACGAGCAGTACTTC,CASRKAGTNYEQYF
-,TRBV7-9,TRBJ1-2,-,TGTGCCAGCAGCTTAGCGGGGGCGCAGGGCTACACCTTC,CASSLAGAQGYTF
-,TRBV27,TRBJ1-2,-,TGTGCCAGCAGTTTATCGCCCAGACAGGAGACCTATGGCTACACCTTC,CASSLSPRQETYGYTF
-,TRBV28,TRBJ1-4,-,TGTGCCAGCAGTTTGGCTACAGCAACTAATGAAAAACTGTTTTTT,CASSLATATNEKLFF
-,TRBV6-6,TRBJ2-3,TRBD2,TGTGCCAGCAGGGCGGGAGGGAGGACAGATACGCAGTATTTT,CASRAGGRTDTQYF
-,TRBV27,TRBJ2-7,TRBD1,TGTGCCAGCAGTTTCTCCGGGACAGGGTTCTACGAGCAGTACTTC,CASSFSGTGFYEQYF
-,TRBV7-2,TRBJ1-1,-,TGTGCCAGCAGCTTAACGGACATGGGAACTGAAGCTTTCTTT,CASSLTDMGTEAFF
-,TRBV7-6,TRBJ1-2,-,TGTGCCAGCAGCTTAGACCCTAACTATGGCTACACCTTC,CASSLDPNYGYTF
-,TRBV6-1,TRBJ2-1,-,TGTGCCAGCAGTCGGGACACAGACTACAATGAGCAGTTCTTC,CASSRDTDYNEQFF
once,TRBV27,TRBJ2-1,-,TGTGCCAGCAGCACAAGACTCAGGGGAAAGTCCTACAATGAGCAGTTCTTC,CASSTRLRGKSYNEQFF
-,TRBV14,TRBJ2-3,-,TGTGCCAGCAGCCAGAACAGGGTGGGCACAGATACGCAGTATTTT,CASSQNRVGTDTQYF
-,TRBV7-9,TRBJ1-1,-,TGTGCCAGCAGTCTGTGTAACACTGAAGCTTTCTTT,CASSLCNTEAFF
few,TRBV29-1,TRBJ1-2,-,TGCAGCGTTGAAGGGTTCTATGGCTACACCTTC,CSVEGFYGYTF
-,TRBV2,TRBJ2-5,-,TGTGCCAGCAGGGTCAACCAAGAGACCCAGTACTTC,CASRVNQETQYF
few,TRBV30,TRBJ2-7,-,TGTGCCTGGAGTTTAGCGTGGTCCTACGAGCAGTACTTC,CAWSLAWSYEQYF
-,TRBV6-4,TRBJ2-2,-,TGTGCCAGCAGTGAAGCGCCTATGGCCGGGGAGCTGTTTTTT,CASSEAPMAGELFF
-,TRBV2,TRBJ2-1,-,TGTGCCAGCAGTACGGGCCTTTACAATGAGCAGTTCTTC,CASSTGLYNEQFF
-,TRBV2,TRBJ2-7,-,TGTGCCAGCGCGCAGGTTATTCAGGGCGAGCAGTACTTC,CASAQVIQGEQYF
-,TRBV27,TRBJ2-1,-,TGTGCCAGCAGTTTCGGTGAGCATGAGCAGTTCTTC,CASSFGEHEQFF
-,TRBV6-5,TRBJ1-2,-,TGTGCCAGCAACCCCAGGCCCGACCTGTTTGGCTACACCTTC,CASNPRPDLFGYTF
-,TRBV27,TRBJ2-7,TRBD2,TGTGCCAGCAGAACACTAGCGGGAACTGGCGACGAGCAGTACTTC,CASRTLAGTGDEQYF
once,TRBV7-2,TRBJ2-1,-,TGTGCCAGCAGCGCCCATGGGAGCGTTGCTTCCTACAATGAGCAGTTCTTC,CASSAHGSVASYNEQFF
-,TRBV7-9,TRBJ2-3,-,TGTGCCAGCAGCTTAGCGAAGCGGTACACAGATACGCAGTATTTT,CASSLAKRYTDTQYF
-,TRBV18,TRBJ2-7,-,TGTGCCAGCTCACCTGGAGGCGAGGGATACGAGCAGTACTTC,CASSPGGEGYEQYF